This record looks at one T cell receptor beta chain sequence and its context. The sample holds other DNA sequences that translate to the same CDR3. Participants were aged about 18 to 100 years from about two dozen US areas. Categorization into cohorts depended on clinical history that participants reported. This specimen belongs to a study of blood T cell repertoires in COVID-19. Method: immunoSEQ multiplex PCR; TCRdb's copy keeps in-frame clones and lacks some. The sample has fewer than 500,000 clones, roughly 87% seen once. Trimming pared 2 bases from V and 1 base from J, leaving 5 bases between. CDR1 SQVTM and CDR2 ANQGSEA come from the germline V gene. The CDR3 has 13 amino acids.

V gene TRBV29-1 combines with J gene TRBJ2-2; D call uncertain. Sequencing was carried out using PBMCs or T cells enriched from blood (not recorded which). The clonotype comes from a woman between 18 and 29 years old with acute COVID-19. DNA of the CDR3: TGCAGCGTTGAATCCGGGAACACCGGGGAGCTGTTTTTT. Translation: CSVESGNTGELFF.